Listed below are T cell receptor beta chains from one sample, sequenced in a study of T cells in Graves' hyperthyroidism and ophthalmopathy. From the multiplex PCR reads, TCRdb called clonotypes with MiXCR, one entry per CDR3 protein. Among about 640,000 distinct CDR3 sequences, around 20% were seen once, and the ten largest hold more than 30%. The sequenced sample was blood. Every receptor here comes from a man aged 25-45 years with Graves' ophthalmopathy. CDR3s include the opening cysteine and the closing phenylalanine or tryptophan. Fields, in order: clone size, V gene, J gene, D gene, CDR3 DNA, CDR3 protein. The D gene is left open where the match is weak. Size is omitted from some rows. Given values are once, few, many or a class for expanded clones.

>few|TRBV6-1|TRBJ2-1|.
TGTGCCAGCAGTCGTTCAGCGGCGTCCTACAATGAGCAGTTCTTC
CASSRSAASYNEQFF
>few|TRBV5-1|TRBJ2-2|TRBD2
TGCGCCAGCAGCCCTAGCGGGAGCGACACCGGGGAGCTGTTTTTT
CASSPSGSDTGELFF
>many|TRBV20-1|TRBJ2-5|TRBD2
TGCAGTGCAAGTTTAGCGGGAGGAAGGGAGACCCAGTACTTC
CSASLAGGRETQYF
>.|TRBV27|TRBJ1-5|.
TGTGCCAGCACAGGCACTAGCAATCAGCCCCAGCATTTT
CASTGTSNQPQHF
>many|TRBV7-2|TRBJ2-7|TRBD2
TGTGCCAGCAGCTTAGGGCGCCTAGCGGGAGCTTCTATGTGGGAGCAGTACTTC
CASSLGRLAGASMWEQYF
>.|TRBV24-1|TRBJ1-3|TRBD1
TGTGCCACCAGTCCTTCGGGACAGGGGAACTCTGGAAACACCATATATTTT
CATSPSGQGNSGNTIYF
>many|TRBV6-2/TRBV6-3|TRBJ1-1|TRBD1
TGTGCCAGCAGCCCCCAAGGGGGCGAACTGGAAGCTTTCTTT
CASSPQGGELEAFF
>.|TRBV5-1|TRBJ2-3|.
TGCGCCAGCAGCTCAGGGATTCGAATCACAGATACGCAGTATTTT
CASSSGIRITDTQYF
>.|TRBV27|TRBJ2-1|TRBD2
TGTGCCAGCACCCTAGACTACGGAGGGACTAGTCTGTTCTTC
CASTLDYGGTSLFF
>.|TRBV6-2/TRBV6-3|TRBJ2-7|TRBD1
TGTGCCAGCAGTTACGGACGCCGGGACAGCCTCTACGAGCAGTACTTC
CASSYGRRDSLYEQYF
>.|TRBV6-1|TRBJ1-5|.
TGTGCCAGCAGTCCCGGGGCCTATAGCAATCAGCCCCAGCATTTT
CASSPGAYSNQPQHF
>few|TRBV4-2|TRBJ1-1|TRBD1
TGTGCCAGCAGCGCTGGACAGGGGGAGAACACTGAAGCTTTCTTT
CASSAGQGENTEAFF
>once|TRBV10-3|TRBJ2-3|TRBD1
TGTGCCATCAGTGAGTTGGGGACAGGGAGTTACACGCAGTATTTT
CAISELGTGSYTQYF
>many|TRBV3-1|TRBJ1-5|.
TGTGCCAGCAGCGCCGGGACGGTTAGCAATCAGCCCCAGCATTTT
CASSAGTVSNQPQHF
>many|TRBV30|TRBJ2-1|TRBD2
TGTGCCTGGAGTGGTAGCGGGAACAATGAGCAGTTCTTC
CAWSGSGNNEQFF
>.|TRBV11-2|TRBJ1-4|.
TGTGCCAGCAGCCCCATCGCAGGGGCGCGAGCTAATGAAAAACTGTTTTTT
CASSPIAGARANEKLFF
>.|TRBV6-5|TRBJ2-3|TRBD2
TGTGCCAGCAGTGTTACTCGACTAGCGGGGGCCACAGATACGCAGTATTTT
CASSVTRLAGATDTQYF
>few|TRBV5-6|TRBJ1-1|.
TGTGCCAGCCAGATGGAACCGGGACTGTGGAACACTGAAGCTTTCTTT
CASQMEPGLWNTEAFF
>few|TRBV7-3|TRBJ2-2|TRBD1
TGTGCCAGCAGCTTAACGAATCGCGGACAGGGGTCCGGGGAGCTGTTTTTT
CASSLTNRGQGSGELFF
>few|TRBV20-1|TRBJ1-1|TRBD1
TGCAGTGCTAAAGGCCCGGGACAGGGAGAAGCTTTCTTT
CSAKGPGQGEAFF
>few|TRBV7-9|TRBJ2-2|TRBD1
TGTGCCAGCAGCTTAACAGGGGCGCGGCACACCGGGGAGCTGTTTTTT
CASSLTGARHTGELFF
>few|TRBV28|TRBJ2-7|TRBD2
TGTGCCAGCAGCGAGACTAGCATTTCGTACGAGCAGTACTTC
CASSETSISYEQYF
>few|TRBV6-5|TRBJ2-5|.
TGTGCCAGCAGTTACGGATCTGGGGACGAGACCCAGTACTTC
CASSYGSGDETQYF
>.|TRBV4-3|TRBJ2-1|TRBD2
TGCGCCAGCAGCCAACTGCTAGCGGGAGTCTACAATGAGCAGTTCTTC
CASSQLLAGVYNEQFF
>.|TRBV27|TRBJ2-7|.
TGTGCCAGCAGTTCAGGGGGGGAATCCTACGAGCAGTACTTC
CASSSGGESYEQYF
>few|TRBV19|TRBJ1-1|TRBD1
TGTGCCAGTAGAGTGACAGGGGCGAACACTGAAGCTTTCTTT
CASRVTGANTEAFF
>few|TRBV6-9|TRBJ2-3|.
TGTGCCAGCAGTTACGGAGGAGCCCAACTAGGTTCCCCAGATACGCAGTATTTT
CASSYGGAQLGSPDTQYF
>.|TRBV20-1|TRBJ1-5|TRBD1
TGCAGTGCCCGAGCAGGGGGTTATAGCAATCAGCCCCAGCATTTT
CSARAGGYSNQPQHF
>.|TRBV14|TRBJ1-1|TRBD1
TGTGCCAGCAGCCAAATTACGGGACAGGGACTGAACACTGAAGCTTTCTTT
CASSQITGQGLNTEAFF
>few|TRBV9|TRBJ2-4|.
TGTGCCAGCAGCGACGGGCAGGGCAATTACATTCAGTACTTC
CASSDGQGNYIQYF
>.|TRBV15|TRBJ2-2|TRBD1
TGTGCCACCAGCACACTTAATGGACAGGGGAACACTGGGGAGCTGTTTTTT
CATSTLNGQGNTGELFF
>many|TRBV11-2|TRBJ2-5|.
TGTGCCAGCAGCCTGAGGAGTAGGAACTTCAGGGAGACCCAGTACTTC
CASSLRSRNFRETQYF
>many|TRBV20-1|TRBJ1-1|.
TGCAGTGCTAGACTGGGGCAAAGAGCTTTCTTT
CSARLGQRAFF
>.|TRBV4-1|TRBJ2-5|TRBD1
TGCACCAGCAGCCAAGATTTATGGGGACAGGGCCCCAAGTGTCAGTACTTC
CTSSQDLWGQGPKCQYF
>many|TRBV2|TRBJ1-1|.
TGTGCCAGCAGTGAAACGATAGGAGCCATGCACACTGAAGCTTTCTTT
CASSETIGAMHTEAFF
>.|TRBV15|TRBJ2-2|.
TGTGCCACCGCCACTGACAGAGGGAAAACCGGAGAGCTGTTTTTT
CATATDRGKTGELFF
>.|TRBV18|TRBJ1-1|.
TGTGCCAGCTCACCACGATCCCGACAGACTAACACTGAAGCTTTCTTT
CASSPRSRQTNTEAFF
>many|TRBV20-1|TRBJ1-1|TRBD1
TGCAGTGAGGTTTCACCAGGGGGTACTGAAGCTTTCTTT
CSEVSPGGTEAFF
>many|TRBV20-1|TRBJ2-7|TRBD1
TGCAGTCCGGATGGGGGGACAGGGAAGATGGGGGAGCAGTACTTC
CSPDGGTGKMGEQYF
>many|TRBV6-1|TRBJ1-1|TRBD1
TGTGCCAGCAGGGCGACAGGGTTGAGCACTGAAGCTTTCTTT
CASRATGLSTEAFF
>few|TRBV6-2/TRBV6-3|TRBJ2-1|TRBD2
TGTGCCAGCAGTTACGACCTAGCGGGAGGTTCTGAGCAGTTCTTC
CASSYDLAGGSEQFF
>.|TRBV28|TRBJ2-5|TRBD2
TGTGCCAGCGGGCTAGCGGGACTCCAAGAGACCCAGTACTTC
CASGLAGLQETQYF
>few|TRBV11-2|TRBJ2-1|TRBD2
TGTGCCAGCAGCGACGGGACTAGCGGGATGGGCGAGCAGTTCTTC
CASSDGTSGMGEQFF
>many|TRBV11-2|TRBJ1-6|TRBD1
TGTGCCAGCAGCTCCGCAGGGGGTAATTCACCCCTCCACTTT
CASSSAGGNSPLHF
>.|TRBV2|TRBJ2-7|TRBD1
TGTGCCAGCAGTGCGGGACAGGGGACCAACGAGCAGTACTTC
CASSAGQGTNEQYF
>many|TRBV12-3/TRBV12-4|TRBJ1-5|.
TGTGCCAGCAGTTTATTGTGGTCGGATAATCAGCCCCAGCATTTT
CASSLLWSDNQPQHF
>.|TRBV6-2/TRBV6-3|TRBJ1-5|.
TGTGCCAGCAGTTACCGGGACACCCTCCCACTAGGGCCCCAGCATTTT
CASSYRDTLPLGPQHF
>many|TRBV20-1|TRBJ2-7|.
TGCAGTGCTAGAGGACGGACAAGCTACGAGCAGTACTTC
CSARGRTSYEQYF